The 24 T cell receptor beta chains listed next were all sequenced from one sample in a study of T-cell memory formation after mild COVID-19. TCRdb used MiXCR to reprocess the 5' RACE reads, holding one entry per CDR3 protein. This table holds around 420,000 distinct CDR3 sequences, approximately 24% found once. Specimen: PBMCs or a T cell subset sorted from them (not recorded which). All receptors come from an adult woman who had mild COVID-19 (a few samples of this study predate the infection). Cell type and time point are not known.

The V and J genes are TRBV12-3 or TRBV12-4 and TRBJ2-1; 12 bases align to TRBD1. Germline trimming cut 6 bases from V and 5 bases from J; bases unmatched to any gene: 5. The CDR3 spans 15 residues. The CDR3 reads CASRRGTGGHNEQFF. CDR3 nucleotide sequence: TGTGCCAGCAGAAGGGGGACAGGGGGCCACAATGAGCAGTTCTTC.

The chain joins TRBV7-9 to TRBJ2-7; 7 bases are a match to TRBD1. Germline trimming cut 5 bases from V and 2 bases from J; bases unmatched to any gene: 6. In germline, CDR1 is SEHNR, CDR2 FQNEAQ (reference sequence). CDR3 size: 14 residues. The CDR3 bases are TGTGCCAGCAGCCATCCACAGGGGCCCTACGAGCAGTACTTC. Its translation: CASSHPQGPYEQYF.

The table lists this clonotype with a few counts. The V gene is TRBV6-2 or TRBV6-3, the J gene TRBJ2-7; 9 bases align to TRBD1. Germline trimming cut 7 bases from V and 2 bases from J; bases unmatched to any gene: 9. Germline values: CDR1 MNHEY, CDR2 SVGEGT. The CDR3 contains 15 residues. CDR3 in amino acids: CASTLGTGFTYEQYF. The CDR3 nucleotides are TGTGCCAGCACCCTCGGGACAGGGTTTACCTACGAGCAGTACTTC.

The chain links TRBV15 to TRBJ1-1; 9 bases map to TRBD1. The junction had 4 bases not matched to a gene; V was cut back by 1 base and J by 4 bases. The CDR3 runs to 15 residues. CDR1 LNHNV and CDR2 YYDKDF come from the germline V gene (reference sequence). The CDR3 coding sequence is TGTGCCACCAGCAGAGGTGGGACAGGGAGCACTGAAGCTTTCTTT. It is translated as CATSRGGTGSTEAFF.

The table lists this clonotype with a few counts. The gene calls are TRBV5-1 and TRBJ1-1; D remains unclear. CDR1 is SGHRS and CDR2 is YFSETQ in the germline V gene. V gave up 5 bases and J gave up 1 base, with 9 bases separating them. The CDR3 totals 13 residues. Written as DNA, the CDR3 is TGCGCCAGCAGTACCACCAAGAACACTGAAGCTTTCTTT. Translation: CASSTTKNTEAFF.

The CDR3 here is CASSWRQNDRYYGYTF. The CDR3 region has the DNA TGTGCCAGCAGCTGGAGGCAGAATGACCGATACTATGGCTACACCTTC. The genes are TRBV5-6 and TRBJ1-2, with D unclear. The CDR3 sequence is 16 residues long. Trimming shortened V by 3 bases and J by 3 bases, and 18 bases separated the two germline ends. Looked up from germline, CDR1 is SGHDT and CDR2 is YYEEEE.

Many counts were recorded for this clonotype. The chain joins TRBV28 to TRBJ2-7; tentative D call: TRBD1 (5 bases). Trimming cost V 10 bases and J 0 bases, with 16 bases left between them. The CDR3 is made up of 14 amino acids. CDR1 and CDR2 (germline): MDHEN, SYDVKM. CDR3 nucleotide sequence: TGTGCCACCAAGATGCTGGGGCCCTCCTACGAGCAGTACTTC. It codes for CATKMLGPSYEQYF.

The CDR3 spells CASSYYGLAGGRGSTDTQYF. The CDR3 nucleotides are TGCGCCAGCAGCTACTATGGACTAGCGGGGGGAAGGGGGAGCACAGATACGCAGTATTTT. This rearrangement joins TRBV4-1 to TRBJ2-3, with 14 bases identical to TRBD2. V gave up 5 bases and J gave up 0 bases; unmatched junction bases: 13. This CDR3 spans 20 amino acids. The germline gives CDR1 MGHRA, CDR2 YSYEKL.

The sample holds a few counts of this clonotype. The chain couples TRBV9 to TRBJ2-7; TRBD2 matches 12 bases. This CDR3 is built from 14 residues. Unmatched junction bases numbered 4, after V lost 3 bases and J lost 6 bases. Germline CDR1 is SGDLS and CDR2 is YYNGEE. CDR3 protein: CASSDGLAGPEQYF. The CDR3 region has the DNA TGTGCCAGCAGCGACGGACTAGCGGGACCCGAGCAGTACTTC. The full variable domain, with the rest looked up from reference TRBV9 and TRBJ2-7, is DSGVTQTPKHLITATGQRVTLRCSPRSGDLSVYWYQQSLDQGLQFLIQYYNGEERAKGNILERFSAQQFPDLHSELNLSSLELGDSALYFCASSDGLAGPEQYFGPGTRLTVT.

The chain uses TRBV6-5 and TRBJ2-3, with TRBD2 as a possible D gene (5 bases). Germline V gene sequence: CDR1 MNHEY, CDR2 SVGAGI. Trimming cost V 5 bases and J 0 bases, with 12 bases left between them. The CDR3 has 15 amino acids. The CDR3 nucleotides read TGTGCCAGCAGTCTAGCTCGGGCTAGCACAGATACGCAGTATTTT. Its protein product is CASSLARASTDTQYF.

The gene calls are TRBV7-9 and TRBJ2-7, with D maybe TRBD2 (6 bases). The germline V gene encodes CDR1 SEHNR and CDR2 FQNEAQ (reference sequence). The germline V and J ends were trimmed by 4 bases and 0 bases, with 13 bases remaining between them. CDR3 length: 15 amino acids. The CDR3 loop reads CASSSIPAGSYEQYF. CDR3 nucleotides: TGTGCCAGCAGCTCCATCCCAGCGGGCTCCTACGAGCAGTACTTC. The variable domain in full, with the rest retrieved from reference TRBV7-9 and TRBJ2-7, is DTGVSQNPRHKITKRGQNVTFRCDPISEHNRLYWYRQTLGQGPEFLTYFQNEAQLEKSRLLSDRFSAERPKGSFSTLEIQRTEQGDSAMYLCASSSIPAGSYEQYFGPGTRLTVT.

This rearrangement joins TRBV24-1 to TRBJ1-1; D unclear. This CDR3 has 13 amino acids. CDR1 and CDR2 (germline): KGHDR, SFDVKD. V shed 7 bases and J shed 0 bases, with 8 bases lying between them. In DNA form, the CDR3 reads TGTGCCACCAGGGATAGTGTGAACACTGAAGCTTTCTTT. Its protein product is CATRDSVNTEAFF.

This clonotype was counted a few times. The rearrangement joins TRBV9 to TRBJ2-1; D is possibly TRBD2 (5 bases). CDR3 size: 15 residues. Germline lookup yields CDR1 SGDLS and CDR2 YYNGEE. Trimming pared 0 bases from V and 4 bases from J, leaving 11 bases between. CDR3 residues: CASSVAGEPYNEQFF. The CDR3 nucleotides read TGTGCCAGCAGCGTAGCCGGGGAACCTTACAATGAGCAGTTCTTC.

The rearrangement uses TRBV7-9 and TRBJ1-5; D might be TRBD1 (5 bases). The CDR3 contains 15 residues. Trimming stripped 4 bases from V and 2 bases from J, with 12 bases between. CDR1 and CDR2 (germline): SEHNR, FQNEAQ (reference sequence). Written as DNA, the CDR3 is TGTGCCAGCAGCTCCGATGGGGGAGGCAATCAGCCCCAGCATTTT. It encodes CASSSDGGGNQPQHF.

A few counts support this clonotype. This chain links TRBV5-1 with TRBJ1-6, with 7 bases aligning to TRBD1. This CDR3 is built from 16 residues. Trimming removed 0 bases from V and 10 bases from J; junction bases left unmatched: 10. Per the germline V gene, CDR1 is SGHRS and CDR2 is YFSETQ. The CDR3 nucleotides are TGCGCCAGCAGCTTGGAGGGGGCTTTGAGGAGGTCACCCCTCCACTTT. Its translation is CASSLEGALRRSPLHF.

In this sample, this clonotype turned up a few times. The chain employs TRBV7-9 and TRBJ1-4, with D possibly TRBD1 on 6 matching bases. Trimming removed 5 bases at V and 12 bases at J, with 28 bases between. The CDR3 consists of 17 residues. Germline assignment: CDR1 SEHNR and CDR2 FQNEAQ (reference sequence). CDR3 bases: TGTGCCAGCAGCCCGGTGGTGGACAGCGAAGCAAGGAGGGAACTGTTTTTT. It yields the protein CASSPVVDSEARRELFF.

In its sample, this clonotype was seen once. The chain links TRBV2 to TRBJ1-1, with unresolved D. V shed 3 bases and J shed 1 base, with 9 bases lying between them. The CDR3 consists of 14 residues. Germline CDR1 SNHLY, CDR2 FYNNEI. For the CDR3, the DNA is TGTGCCAGCAGTGAGTGGACCGCGAACACTGAAGCTTTCTTT. It is translated as CASSEWTANTEAFF.

This chain uses TRBV9 with TRBJ2-2; 8 nucleotides agree with TRBD2. CDR3 size: 20 residues. The V gene's germline CDR1 is SGDLS and CDR2 YYNGEE. V was clipped by 0 bases and J by 4 bases; unmatched bases: 17. The CDR3 DNA is TGTGCCAGCAGCGTAGGCTTCCCGGCTAACAAGCGGGGGACCACCGGGGAGCTGTTTTTT. This translates into CASSVGFPANKRGTTGELFF.

This clonotype was seen more than once but under ten times. The V gene is TRBV20-1, the J gene TRBJ2-5, with no clear D. Germline V gene lookup returns CDR1 DFQATT and CDR2 SNEGSKA (reference sequence). V lost 6 bases, J lost 5 bases, and 16 bases lay in between. The CDR3 loop spans 13 amino acids. The CDR3 is CSAPRPLSETQYF. As DNA, the CDR3 is TGCAGTGCCCCTAGGCCCCTCTCGGAGACCCAGTACTTC.

The chain recombines TRBV6-6 with TRBJ2-1; 7 bases map to TRBD2. CDR1 and CDR2 from the germline V gene are MNHNY and SVGAGI (reference sequence). After removal of 0 bases from V and 1 base from J, the junction contained 15 bases not matched to a gene. The CDR3 covers 20 residues. CDR3 DNA sequence: TGTGCCAGCAGTTACTCGAGTTGGCCCGGACTAGATCGGTCCTACAATGAGCAGTTCTTC. Translated: CASSYSSWPGLDRSYNEQFF.

A few counts support this clonotype. CDR3 in amino acids: CASSLVPGTNTGELFF. The DNA for the CDR3 is TGCGCCAGCAGCTTGGTCCCCGGGACGAACACCGGGGAGCTGTTTTTT. This chain uses TRBV5-1 with TRBJ2-2, with a tentative D call TRBD2 (5 bases). Trimming pared 0 bases from V and 0 bases from J, leaving 9 bases between. This CDR3 is built from 16 residues. Per germline, CDR1 SGHRS and CDR2 YFSETQ.

The chain has TRBV20-1 and TRBJ2-7, with 11 nucleotides matching TRBD2. This CDR3 is built from 15 residues. Losses at the gene ends were 1 base for V and 12 bases for J; bases not matched to a gene: 14. Germline V CDR1 and CDR2: DFQATT, SNEGSKA (reference sequence). In DNA, the CDR3 is TGCAGTGCTAGAGCCCAAGTCCCCACTAGCGGGGGACTGTACTTC. Protein product: CSARAQVPTSGGLYF.

The CDR3 region is CASSSQGAETQYF. CDR3 in DNA: TGTGCCAGCAGCTCTCAGGGGGCCGAGACCCAGTACTTC. This chain links TRBV7-9 with TRBJ2-5, with 8 bases lining up with TRBD1. This CDR3 contains 13 residues. The junction had 3 bases not matched to a gene; V was cut back by 4 bases and J by 5 bases. Germline CDR1 SEHNR, CDR2 FQNEAQ (reference sequence).

The V and J genes are TRBV4-1 and TRBJ2-3, with D tentatively TRBD1 (6 bases). CDR1 and CDR2 (germline): MGHRA, YSYEKL. CDR3 size: 16 residues. Trimming removed 4 bases from V and 0 bases from J, with 14 bases in between. As DNA, the CDR3 is TGCGCCAGCAGCCCGCCTACAGGGCCTAGCACAGATACGCAGTATTTT. Amino acids: CASSPPTGPSTDTQYF.